The 12 T cell receptor beta chains listed next were all sequenced from one sample in a study of cytomegalovirus exposure and HLA in healthy donors. With 60 Vbeta and 13 Jbeta primers, the PCR was carried out. Data came from immunoSEQ multiplex PCR; TCRdb stores just in-frame clones and leaves some out. This table has under 150,000 clones, under 90% appearing once. The sequenced sample consisted of PBMCs. These TCRs come from a boy under 10 years old in good health and CMV-seronegative.

The V and J genes are TRBV4-3 and TRBJ1-3; tentatively, D is TRBD1 (5 bases). From germline, CDR1 is LGHNA and CDR2 YSLEER. The CDR3 runs to 15 residues. V was shortened by 0 bases and J by 9 bases, with 15 bases between the two germline ends. DNA of the CDR3: TGCGCCAGCAGCCAAGAGTGGGCAGGGTGGTCCACCATATATTTT. This sequence encodes CASSQEWAGWSTIYF.

This chain connects TRBV23-1 to TRBJ2-7; D perhaps matches TRBD1 (6 bases). TRBV23-1 is an open reading frame, and its role is uncertain. The ends were cut back, 3 bases at V and 1 base at J, with 16 bases in the middle. This CDR3 contains 16 residues. DNA of the CDR3: TGCGCCAGCAGTCATTCCCACAGGGTTTGGTCCTACGAGCAGTACTTC. Protein sequence: CASSHSHRVWSYEQYF.

This chain connects TRBV9 to TRBJ1-1; 7 bases line up with TRBD1. The CDR3 is made up of 20 amino acids. Germline V CDR1 and CDR2: SGDLS, YYNGEE. Trimming removed 2 bases from V and 0 bases from J; junction bases left unmatched: 19. CDR3: CASSVSPAARDSKLNTEAFF. The CDR3, as DNA: TGTGCCAGCAGCGTGTCACCAGCGGCCCGGGACAGCAAGTTGAACACTGAAGCTTTCTTT.

The chain has TRBV9 and TRBJ2-7; TRBD1 aligns across 7 bases. V gave up 7 bases and J gave up 3 bases; unmatched junction bases: 16. Germline CDR1 is SGDLS and CDR2 is YYNGEE. CDR3 length: 16 amino acids. In nucleotides, the CDR3 is TGTGCCAGCTCCCCCGAAATAGGGACAGAGGGCTACGAGCAGTACTTC. Its translation is CASSPEIGTEGYEQYF.

This clone appeared a single time. The chain uses TRBV7-2 and TRBJ2-1; no definite D call. Looked up from germline, CDR1 is SGHTA and CDR2 is FQGNSA. Trimming removed 7 bases at V and 0 bases at J, with 10 bases between. CDR3 length equals 14 residues. DNA of the CDR3: TGTGCCAGCACCAACTATCGCTCCTACAATGAGCAGTTCTTC. Translating gives CASTNYRSYNEQFF.

V gene TRBV11-3 combines with J gene TRBJ2-7; weak D call: TRBD2 (5 bases). CDR1 and CDR2 from the germline V gene are SGHNT and YENEEA. V was clipped by 1 base and J by 0 bases, with 10 bases between them. The CDR3 loop spans 15 amino acids. The chain's CDR3 is CASSLVPGSSYEQYF. CDR3 nucleotides: TGTGCCAGCAGCTTAGTGCCGGGAAGCTCCTACGAGCAGTACTTC.

This chain connects TRBV2 to TRBJ1-2, with a possible D match to TRBD1 (5 bases). CDR3 length equals 12 residues. V lost 7 bases to trimming and J lost 7 bases, with 13 bases between them. Germline CDR1 is SNHLY and CDR2 is FYNNEI. CDR3 in DNA: TGTGCCAGCAACGGAGGGGCGGGTGGCTACACCTTC. It is translated as CASNGGAGGYTF. Variable domain in full (rest from reference TRBV2 and TRBJ1-2): EPEVTQTPSHQVTQMGQEVILRCVPISNHLYFYWYRQILGQKVEFLVSFYNNEISEKSEIFDDQFSVERPDGSNFTLKIRSTKLEDSAMYFCASNGGAGGYTFGSGTRLTVV.

This clone has a handful of counts. The chain employs TRBV9 and TRBJ2-1; 12 bases match TRBD2. The germline CDR1 and CDR2 sequences are SGDLS and YYNGEE. The CDR3 spans 18 residues. The ends lost 4 bases at V and 5 bases at J; junction bases unmatched: 13. CDR3 nucleotide sequence: TGTGCCAGCAGCCCGGGACTAGCGGGCGCTCCCCCCCACAATGAGCAGTTCTTC. It yields the protein CASSPGLAGAPPHNEQFF. Full variable domain (outside the CDR3, taken from reference TRBV9 and TRBJ2-1): DSGVTQTPKHLITATGQRVTLRCSPRSGDLSVYWYQQSLDQGLQFLIQYYNGEERAKGNILERFSAQQFPDLHSELNLSSLELGDSALYFCASSPGLAGAPPHNEQFFGPGTRLTVL.

The rearrangement uses TRBV7-9 and TRBJ2-6; 7 positions agree with TRBD2. The CDR3 is 17 residues long. J was trimmed by 0 bases and V by 3 bases; bases with no gene match: 5. CDR1 SEHNR and CDR2 FQNEAQ come from the germline V gene (reference sequence). In nucleotides, the CDR3 is TGTGCCAGCAGCTTTACGGGGGGTGGCTCTGGGGCCAACGTCCTGACTTTC. Translated: CASSFTGGGSGANVLTF.

The rearrangement links TRBV29-1 to TRBJ2-7, with TRBD1 identical over 9 bases. The germline gives CDR1 SQVTM, CDR2 ANQGSEA. This CDR3 contains 13 residues. V dropped 6 bases and J dropped 6; count of bases not matched to a gene: 9. The CDR3 DNA follows: TGCAGCGTGACGGGACAGGGCATCGGCGAGCAGTACTTC. It translates to CSVTGQGIGEQYF.

The chain joins TRBV27 to TRBJ2-5; 9 bases agree with TRBD1. CDR1 is MNHEY and CDR2 is SMNVEV in the germline V gene (reference sequence). This CDR3 spans 15 amino acids. J was trimmed by 5 bases and V by 4 bases; bases with no gene match: 8. The CDR3 is CASSSHETGGETQYF. CDR3 nucleotides: TGTGCCAGCAGTTCCCATGAGACAGGGGGGGAGACCCAGTACTTC.

This chain links TRBV27 with TRBJ2-2; the D gene is possibly TRBD1 (5 bases). This CDR3 spans 14 amino acids. Germline CDR1 and CDR2: MNHEY and SMNVEV (reference sequence). Trimming removed 5 bases from V and 5 bases from J, with 12 bases in between. CDR3: CASSGVGATGELFF. In DNA, the CDR3 is TGTGCCAGCAGTGGTGTTGGGGCGACCGGGGAGCTGTTTTTT.